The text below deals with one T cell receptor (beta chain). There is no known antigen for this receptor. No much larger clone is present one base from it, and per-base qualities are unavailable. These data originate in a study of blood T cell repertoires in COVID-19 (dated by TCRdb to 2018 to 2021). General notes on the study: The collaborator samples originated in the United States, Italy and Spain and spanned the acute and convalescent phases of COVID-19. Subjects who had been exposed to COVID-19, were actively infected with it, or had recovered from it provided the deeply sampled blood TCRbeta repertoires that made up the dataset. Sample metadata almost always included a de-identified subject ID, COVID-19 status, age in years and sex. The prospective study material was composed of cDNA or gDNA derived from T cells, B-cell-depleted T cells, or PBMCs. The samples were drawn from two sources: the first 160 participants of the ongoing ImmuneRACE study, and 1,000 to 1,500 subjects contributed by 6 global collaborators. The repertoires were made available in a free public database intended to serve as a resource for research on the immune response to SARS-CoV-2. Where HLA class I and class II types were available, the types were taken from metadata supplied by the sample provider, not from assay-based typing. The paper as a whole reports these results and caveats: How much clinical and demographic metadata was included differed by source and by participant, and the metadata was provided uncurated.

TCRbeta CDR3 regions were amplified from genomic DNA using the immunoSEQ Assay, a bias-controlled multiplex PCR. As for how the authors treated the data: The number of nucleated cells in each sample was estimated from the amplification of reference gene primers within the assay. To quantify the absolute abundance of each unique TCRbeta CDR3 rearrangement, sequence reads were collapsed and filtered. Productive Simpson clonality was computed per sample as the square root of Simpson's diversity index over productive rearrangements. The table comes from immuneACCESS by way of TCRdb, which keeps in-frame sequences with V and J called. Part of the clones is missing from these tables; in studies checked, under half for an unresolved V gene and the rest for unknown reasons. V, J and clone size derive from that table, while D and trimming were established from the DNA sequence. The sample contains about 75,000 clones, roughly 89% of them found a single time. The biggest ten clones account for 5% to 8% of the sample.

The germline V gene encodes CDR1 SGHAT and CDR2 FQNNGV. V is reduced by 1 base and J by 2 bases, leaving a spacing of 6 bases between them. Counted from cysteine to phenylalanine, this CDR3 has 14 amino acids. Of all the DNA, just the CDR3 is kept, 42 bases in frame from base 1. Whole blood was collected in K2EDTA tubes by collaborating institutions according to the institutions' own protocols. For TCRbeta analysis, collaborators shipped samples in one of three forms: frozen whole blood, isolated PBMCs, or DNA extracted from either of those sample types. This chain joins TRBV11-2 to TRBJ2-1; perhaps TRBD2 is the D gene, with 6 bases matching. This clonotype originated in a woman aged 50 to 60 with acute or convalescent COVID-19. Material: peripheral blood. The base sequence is TGTGCCAGCAGCTTAGGGGGGGCCTACAATGAGCAGTTCTTC. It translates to CASSLGGAYNEQFF. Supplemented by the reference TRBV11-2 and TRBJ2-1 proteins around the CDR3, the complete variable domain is EAGVAQSPRYKIIEKRQSVAFWCNPISGHATLYWYQQILGQGPKLLIQFQNNGVVDDSQLPKDRFSAERLKGVDSTLKIQPAKLEDSAVYLCASSLGGAYNEQFFGPGTRLTVL.